This T cell receptor beta chain is drawn from a study of OX40 agonist ivuxolimab in advanced cancers. Study-level information: Participants, 82.7% male, averaged around 64 years of age, ranging from about 23 to 80.

CDR3 length equals 12 residues. Per germline, CDR1 SGHVT and CDR2 SQSDAQ. V lost 0 bases and J lost 6, with 6 bases in between. Sequencing used immunoSEQ multiplex PCR; TCRdb keeps in-frame clones, though not all of them. This repertoire shows 55,000 to 65,000 clones, approximately 91% found once; its top ten account for about 0.73%. The rearrangement links TRBV7-4 to TRBJ2-7; D unclear. The sample was CD4+ or CD8+ T cells sorted from blood, taken in a trial of the OX40 agonist ivuxolimab. The source is an adult with an advanced solid tumor such as melanoma, head and neck, liver or kidney cancer. The CDR3, as DNA: TGTGCCAGCAGCTTAGCGCAGCGCGAGCAGTACTTC. Translation: CASSLAQREQYF.